A selection of T cell receptor beta chains follows, all from one sample in a study of technical replicates of blood from a few donors. Measured with immunoSEQ multiplex PCR; TCRdb has only the in-frame clones, and not every one. The data contain approximately 82,000 clones, 94% of them singletons. Sequenced material: T cells isolated from PBMCs. These receptors all come from a human donor in good health. CDR3s include the opening cysteine and the closing phenylalanine or tryptophan. The D gene is left open where the match is weak. Only part of the rows carry a size: once, few, many, or a class if the clone is expanded.

d_gene: NA
j_gene: TRBJ1-3
abundance: NA
v_gene: TRBV5-4
CDR3nt: TGTGCCAGCAGCTTGGTCAATGCTAACTCTGGAAACACCATATATTTT
CDR3aa: CASSLVNANSGNTIYF

d_gene: NA
j_gene: TRBJ2-1
abundance: NA
v_gene: TRBV15
CDR3nt: TGTGCCACCAGCCGTAGTCGGGATGAGCAGTTCTTC
CDR3aa: CATSRSRDEQFF

d_gene: NA
j_gene: TRBJ2-7
abundance: NA
v_gene: TRBV6-1
CDR3nt: TGTGCCAGCAGGGAATTCAGTCAGTCCTACGAGCAGTACTTC
CDR3aa: CASREFSQSYEQYF

d_gene: TRBD2
j_gene: TRBJ2-7
abundance: NA
v_gene: TRBV6-5
CDR3nt: TGTGCCAGCAGCCTCCTAGCGGGAGGTAACTACGAGCAGTACTTC
CDR3aa: CASSLLAGGNYEQYF

d_gene: NA
j_gene: TRBJ1-1
abundance: NA
v_gene: TRBV6-5
CDR3nt: TGTGCCAGCAGTTACTCACGGGGGAACACTGAAGCTTTCTTT
CDR3aa: CASSYSRGNTEAFF

d_gene: NA
j_gene: TRBJ1-1
abundance: few
v_gene: TRBV6-4
CDR3nt: TGTGCCAGCAGTCCAGTACCGAACACTGAAGCTTTCTTT
CDR3aa: CASSPVPNTEAFF

d_gene: NA
j_gene: TRBJ1-6
abundance: NA
v_gene: TRBV7-9
CDR3nt: TGTGCCAGCAGCTTATCGGGGGAGGGACCCCTCCACTTT
CDR3aa: CASSLSGEGPLHF

d_gene: NA
j_gene: TRBJ2-1
abundance: NA
v_gene: TRBV5-6
CDR3nt: TGTGCCAGCAGCCCCCCCTGGGCCAGGGCAGTAAATGAGCAGTTCTTC
CDR3aa: CASSPPWARAVNEQFF

d_gene: NA
j_gene: TRBJ2-5
abundance: once
v_gene: TRBV5-1
CDR3nt: TGCGCCAGCAGCTTGGCGGGAACCGGAGAGACCCAGTACTTC
CDR3aa: CASSLAGTGETQYF

d_gene: TRBD2
j_gene: TRBJ2-2
abundance: NA
v_gene: TRBV25-1
CDR3nt: TGTGCCAGCATGGGGGGGGGAGCCGGGGAGCTGTTTTTT
CDR3aa: CASMGGGAGELFF

d_gene: NA
j_gene: TRBJ1-5
abundance: NA
v_gene: TRBV27
CDR3nt: TGTGCCAGCAGTTTAGCAGGGGGCAATCAGCCCCAGCATTTT
CDR3aa: CASSLAGGNQPQHF

d_gene: NA
j_gene: TRBJ2-7
abundance: NA
v_gene: TRBV5-1
CDR3nt: TGCGCCAGCGCCGACCGGGACAACTCCTACGAGCAGTACTTC
CDR3aa: CASADRDNSYEQYF

d_gene: TRBD1
j_gene: TRBJ1-1
abundance: NA
v_gene: TRBV6-4
CDR3nt: TGTGCCAGCAAAGGTGCAGGGGGCACTGAAGCTTTCTTT
CDR3aa: CASKGAGGTEAFF

d_gene: TRBD1
j_gene: TRBJ1-1
abundance: few
v_gene: TRBV10-3
CDR3nt: TGTGCCATCAGAATGACAGGGGATAATGAAGCTTTCTTT
CDR3aa: CAIRMTGDNEAFF

d_gene: TRBD1
j_gene: TRBJ1-3
abundance: NA
v_gene: TRBV28
CDR3nt: TGTGCCAGCGAGAACACAGGGGACCCTGGAAACACCATATATTTT
CDR3aa: CASENTGDPGNTIYF

d_gene: TRBD1
j_gene: TRBJ1-1
abundance: NA
v_gene: TRBV18
CDR3nt: TGTGCCACCTCGACAGGGAAGAACACTGAAGCTTTCTTT
CDR3aa: CATSTGKNTEAFF

d_gene: TRBD2
j_gene: TRBJ2-1
abundance: NA
v_gene: TRBV19
CDR3nt: TGTGCCAGTAGTACCTGGACTAGCGGGGGGGATGAGCAGTTCTTC
CDR3aa: CASSTWTSGGDEQFF

d_gene: NA
j_gene: TRBJ1-1
abundance: NA
v_gene: TRBV30
CDR3nt: TGTGCCTGGAGTGAGGTTTGGCTGGGGAGCACTGAAGCTTTCTTT
CDR3aa: CAWSEVWLGSTEAFF

d_gene: NA
j_gene: TRBJ1-2
abundance: few
v_gene: TRBV18
CDR3nt: TGTGCCAGCTCACCACCGGGGGGGGCCCTTGGCTACACCTTC
CDR3aa: CASSPPGGALGYTF

d_gene: TRBD2
j_gene: TRBJ2-2
abundance: NA
v_gene: TRBV12-5
CDR3nt: TGTGCTAGTGGTTTGCCTCGGACTAGCGGGGGCCCCGGGGAGCTGTTTTTT
CDR3aa: CASGLPRTSGGPGELFF

d_gene: NA
j_gene: TRBJ1-1
abundance: NA
v_gene: TRBV19
CDR3nt: TGTGCCAGTAGTTTGACAGTGAACACTGAAGCTTTCTTT
CDR3aa: CASSLTVNTEAFF

d_gene: NA
j_gene: TRBJ1-1
abundance: NA
v_gene: TRBV15
CDR3nt: TGTGCCACCTCGTCTCCGGTGCGCCTTACTGAAGCTTTCTTT
CDR3aa: CATSSPVRLTEAFF

d_gene: NA
j_gene: TRBJ1-4
abundance: once
v_gene: TRBV5-1
CDR3nt: TGCGCCAGCAACTCAGGGAGGGGTGAAAAACTGTTTTTT
CDR3aa: CASNSGRGEKLFF

d_gene: NA
j_gene: TRBJ2-2
abundance: NA
v_gene: TRBV2
CDR3nt: TGTGCCAGCAGTGGGTGGGGCAGGGGTATCGGGAACACCGGGGAGCTGTTTTTT
CDR3aa: CASSGWGRGIGNTGELFF

d_gene: NA
j_gene: TRBJ2-1
abundance: NA
v_gene: TRBV7-8
CDR3nt: TGTGCCAGCAGCTTACGTGGAGGCCTAAGCTCCTACAATGAGCAGTTCTTC
CDR3aa: CASSLRGGLSSYNEQFF

d_gene: NA
j_gene: TRBJ2-7
abundance: NA
v_gene: TRBV12-5
CDR3nt: TGTGCTAGTGGTTTGGTATTGGACAGTTACTCCTACGAGCAGTACTTC
CDR3aa: CASGLVLDSYSYEQYF

d_gene: NA
j_gene: TRBJ1-2
abundance: NA
v_gene: TRBV5-6
CDR3nt: TGTGCCAGCAGCTTGGACCGAGGGGGATATCGAGTCTACACCTTC
CDR3aa: CASSLDRGGYRVYTF

d_gene: TRBD2
j_gene: TRBJ2-5
abundance: NA
v_gene: TRBV7-2
CDR3nt: TGTGCCAGCAGCCGTGAACTAGCGGCTATACAAGAGACCCAGTACTTC
CDR3aa: CASSRELAAIQETQYF

d_gene: NA
j_gene: TRBJ2-1
abundance: once
v_gene: TRBV11-2
CDR3nt: TGTGCCAGCAGCTTTTCTTGGACTACAGCCTACAATGAGCAGTTCTTC
CDR3aa: CASSFSWTTAYNEQFF

d_gene: NA
j_gene: TRBJ2-1
abundance: NA
v_gene: TRBV27
CDR3nt: TGTGCCAGCACCCGACCGGGAGTTCACGACAATGAGCAGTTCTTC
CDR3aa: CASTRPGVHDNEQFF

d_gene: NA
j_gene: TRBJ2-7
abundance: NA
v_gene: TRBV7-9
CDR3nt: TGTGCCAGCAGCCTCGGGGGACTGACCTACGAGCAGTACTTC
CDR3aa: CASSLGGLTYEQYF

d_gene: NA
j_gene: TRBJ1-5
abundance: NA
v_gene: TRBV7-9
CDR3nt: TGTGCCAGCAGCTCAGATATCAGCAATCAGCCCCAGCATTTT
CDR3aa: CASSSDISNQPQHF

d_gene: TRBD2
j_gene: TRBJ2-1
abundance: NA
v_gene: TRBV6-5
CDR3nt: TGTGCCAGCAGTTACCCGACTAGCGGGGCGGGTGAGCAGTTCTTC
CDR3aa: CASSYPTSGAGEQFF

d_gene: NA
j_gene: TRBJ1-1
abundance: NA
v_gene: TRBV5-4
CDR3nt: TGTGCCAGCAGCACGGACACGAACACTGAAGCTTTCTTT
CDR3aa: CASSTDTNTEAFF

d_gene: NA
j_gene: TRBJ2-1
abundance: NA
v_gene: TRBV21-1
CDR3nt: TGTGCCAGCAGCAAAGACAGGGGGCGCGGACTAGCGGGAGACAATGAGCAGTTCTTC
CDR3aa: CASSKDRGRGLAGDNEQFF

d_gene: TRBD2
j_gene: TRBJ2-3
abundance: NA
v_gene: TRBV7-8
CDR3nt: TGTGCCAGCAGCTTAGGTAGCGGGGGGGCATTCGGCACAGATACGCAGTATTTT
CDR3aa: CASSLGSGGAFGTDTQYF

d_gene: NA
j_gene: TRBJ2-5
abundance: NA
v_gene: TRBV6-5
CDR3nt: TGTGCCAGCAGTTCACACAGAAACTTACAAGAGACCCAGTACTTC
CDR3aa: CASSSHRNLQETQYF

d_gene: NA
j_gene: TRBJ2-5
abundance: once
v_gene: TRBV10-3
CDR3nt: TGTGCCATCAGTGAGCGGCAGGACAAGTTGACCCAGTACTTC
CDR3aa: CAISERQDKLTQYF

d_gene: TRBD1
j_gene: TRBJ2-7
abundance: NA
v_gene: TRBV5-1
CDR3nt: TGCGCCAGCAGCCGTGGACAGGGAAGGGGCAAATACGAGCAGTACTTC
CDR3aa: CASSRGQGRGKYEQYF

d_gene: NA
j_gene: TRBJ1-1
abundance: NA
v_gene: TRBV9
CDR3nt: TGTGCCAGCAGCGTAGGACTTATGAACACTGAAGCTTTCTTT
CDR3aa: CASSVGLMNTEAFF

d_gene: NA
j_gene: TRBJ2-1
abundance: once
v_gene: TRBV7-4
CDR3nt: TGTGCCAGCAGCTTAGGGGGGGTTTTCTCCTACAATGAGCAGTTCTTC
CDR3aa: CASSLGGVFSYNEQFF

d_gene: TRBD2
j_gene: TRBJ2-3
abundance: NA
v_gene: TRBV30
CDR3nt: TGTGCCTGGAGCCGAGCCGAAGCGGGGAAGGCCACAGATACGCAGTATTTT
CDR3aa: CAWSRAEAGKATDTQYF

d_gene: NA
j_gene: TRBJ2-4
abundance: NA
v_gene: TRBV28
CDR3nt: TGTGCCAGCGCTATGCTGGCTAGAAAAGCCAAAAACATTCAGTACTTC
CDR3aa: CASAMLARKAKNIQYF

d_gene: NA
j_gene: TRBJ2-1
abundance: NA
v_gene: TRBV4-1
CDR3nt: TGCGCCAGCAGCCAGCTCAGTCCCTACAATGAGCAGTTCTTC
CDR3aa: CASSQLSPYNEQFF

d_gene: NA
j_gene: TRBJ1-1
abundance: NA
v_gene: TRBV5-6
CDR3nt: TGTGCCAGCAGCTTGGGGCTCGCAGGTTGGACTGAAGCTTTCTTT
CDR3aa: CASSLGLAGWTEAFF

d_gene: TRBD1
j_gene: TRBJ1-2
abundance: NA
v_gene: TRBV5-6
CDR3nt: TGTGCCAGCGGTCAGGGGGCTGGGTATGGCTACACCTTC
CDR3aa: CASGQGAGYGYTF

d_gene: NA
j_gene: TRBJ2-1
abundance: NA
v_gene: TRBV27
CDR3nt: TGTGCCAGCGGCTCAGGGCCAGAGCAGTTCTTC
CDR3aa: CASGSGPEQFF

d_gene: NA
j_gene: TRBJ2-4
abundance: NA
v_gene: TRBV27
CDR3nt: TGTAGGGCGGGATCAGCCAAAAACATTCAGTACTTC
CDR3aa: CRAGSAKNIQYF

d_gene: TRBD1
j_gene: TRBJ2-1
abundance: NA
v_gene: TRBV6-6
CDR3nt: TGTGCCAGCATCTCCCGGGACAGGGCCTACAATGAGCAGTTCTTC
CDR3aa: CASISRDRAYNEQFF

d_gene: TRBD1
j_gene: TRBJ1-5
abundance: NA
v_gene: TRBV6-1
CDR3nt: TGTGCCAGCAGTTTACAGACAGGGAATCAGCCCCAGCATTTT
CDR3aa: CASSLQTGNQPQHF

d_gene: TRBD2
j_gene: TRBJ2-5
abundance: once
v_gene: TRBV29-1
CDR3nt: TGCAGCGCCTTAAAAACCGGGGGGGAGACCCAGTACTTC
CDR3aa: CSALKTGGETQYF

d_gene: TRBD2
j_gene: TRBJ2-5
abundance: NA
v_gene: TRBV5-1
CDR3nt: TGCGCCAGCAGCCCCGGGGGGTTCCAAGAGACCCAGTACTTC
CDR3aa: CASSPGGFQETQYF

d_gene: NA
j_gene: TRBJ2-7
abundance: once
v_gene: TRBV12-5
CDR3nt: TGTGCTAGTGGTTTGGTAAGGGCTAGCCCCTACGAGCAGTACTTC
CDR3aa: CASGLVRASPYEQYF

d_gene: TRBD1
j_gene: TRBJ1-4
abundance: NA
v_gene: TRBV6-1
CDR3nt: TGTGCCAGCAGTCTCAGGGGGCTGGTTGAAAAACTGTTTTTT
CDR3aa: CASSLRGLVEKLFF

d_gene: NA
j_gene: TRBJ1-1
abundance: NA
v_gene: TRBV4-1
CDR3nt: TGCGCCAGCAGCAACCCCAGGGGAAGGGAGAGAACTGAAGCTTTCTTT
CDR3aa: CASSNPRGRERTEAFF

d_gene: TRBD2
j_gene: TRBJ2-7
abundance: NA
v_gene: TRBV7-9
CDR3nt: TGTGCCATCCTCACTAGCGGCGAGCAGTACTTC
CDR3aa: CAILTSGEQYF

d_gene: NA
j_gene: TRBJ1-5
abundance: NA
v_gene: TRBV21-1
CDR3nt: TGTGCCAGCAGCTCCCGGACAGTACATCAGCCCCAGCATTTT
CDR3aa: CASSSRTVHQPQHF